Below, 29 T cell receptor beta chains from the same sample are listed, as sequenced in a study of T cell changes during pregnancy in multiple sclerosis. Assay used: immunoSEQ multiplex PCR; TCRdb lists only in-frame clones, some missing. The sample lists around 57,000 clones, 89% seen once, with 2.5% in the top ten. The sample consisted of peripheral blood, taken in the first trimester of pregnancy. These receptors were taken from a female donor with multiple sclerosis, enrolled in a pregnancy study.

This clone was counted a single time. CDR3 sequence (DNA): TGTGCCAGCAGTTTACTACCCCATGAGCAGTTCTTC. Translating it yields CASSLLPHEQFF. The V call is TRBV27, the J call TRBJ2-1; D gene uncertain. The CDR3 loop spans 12 amino acids. V was shortened by 2 bases and J by 8 bases, with 7 bases between the two germline ends. Germline V gene lookup returns CDR1 MNHEY and CDR2 SMNVEV (reference sequence).

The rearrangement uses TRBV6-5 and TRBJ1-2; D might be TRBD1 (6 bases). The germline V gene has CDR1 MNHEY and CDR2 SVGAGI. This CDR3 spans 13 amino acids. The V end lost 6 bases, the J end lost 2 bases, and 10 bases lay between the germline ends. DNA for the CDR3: TGTGCCAGCAGCCCCGGACAGAACTATGGCTACACCTTC. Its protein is CASSPGQNYGYTF.

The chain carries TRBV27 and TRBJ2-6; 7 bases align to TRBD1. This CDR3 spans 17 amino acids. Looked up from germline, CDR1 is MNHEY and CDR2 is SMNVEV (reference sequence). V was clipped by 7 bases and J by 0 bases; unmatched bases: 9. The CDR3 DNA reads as TGTGCCAGCAAGGAGGACAGGTGGGGCTCTGGGGCCAACGTCCTGACTTTC. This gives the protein CASKEDRWGSGANVLTF.

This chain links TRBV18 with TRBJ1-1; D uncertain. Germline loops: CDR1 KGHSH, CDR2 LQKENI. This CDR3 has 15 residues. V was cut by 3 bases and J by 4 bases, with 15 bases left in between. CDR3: CASSPSARSVTEAFF. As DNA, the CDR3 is TGTGCCAGCTCACCCTCGGCGAGGTCGGTCACTGAAGCTTTCTTT.

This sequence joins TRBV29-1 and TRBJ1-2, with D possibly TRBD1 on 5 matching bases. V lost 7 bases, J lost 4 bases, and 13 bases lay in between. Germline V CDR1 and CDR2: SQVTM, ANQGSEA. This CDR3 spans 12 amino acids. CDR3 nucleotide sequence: TGCAGCGCCGAGGGACTTGGCTATGGCTACACCTTC. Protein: CSAEGLGYGYTF.

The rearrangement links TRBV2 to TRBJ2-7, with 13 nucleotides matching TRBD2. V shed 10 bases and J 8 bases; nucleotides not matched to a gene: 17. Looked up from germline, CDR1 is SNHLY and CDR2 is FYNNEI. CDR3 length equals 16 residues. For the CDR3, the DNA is TGTGCCACAAGTCCTCCGCTACTAGCGGGAGGGCCCAAGCAGTACTTC. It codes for CATSPPLLAGGPKQYF.

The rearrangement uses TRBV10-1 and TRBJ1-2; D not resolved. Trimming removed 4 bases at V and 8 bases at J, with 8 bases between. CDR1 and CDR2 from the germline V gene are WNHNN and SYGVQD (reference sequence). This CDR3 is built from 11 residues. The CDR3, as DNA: TGCGCCAGCAGTGGCGGAGAGGGCTACACCTTC. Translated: CASSGGEGYTF.

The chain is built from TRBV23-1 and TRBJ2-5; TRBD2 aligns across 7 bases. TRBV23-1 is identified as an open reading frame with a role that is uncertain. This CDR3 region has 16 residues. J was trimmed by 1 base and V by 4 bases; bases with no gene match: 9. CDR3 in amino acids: CASSRSRGEGQETQYF. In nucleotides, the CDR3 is TGCGCCAGCAGTCGTTCCCGAGGGGAGGGCCAAGAGACCCAGTACTTC.

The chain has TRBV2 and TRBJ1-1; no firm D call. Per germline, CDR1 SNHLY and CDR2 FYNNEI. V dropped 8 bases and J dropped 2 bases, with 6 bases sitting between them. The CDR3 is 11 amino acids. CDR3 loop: CASYRNTEAFF. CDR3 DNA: TGTGCCAGCTACAGAAACACTGAAGCTTTCTTT.

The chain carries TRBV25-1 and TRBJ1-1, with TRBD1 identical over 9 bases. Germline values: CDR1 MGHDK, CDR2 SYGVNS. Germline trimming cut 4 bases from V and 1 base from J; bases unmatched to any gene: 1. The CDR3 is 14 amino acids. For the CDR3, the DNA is TGTGCCAGCAGTGTGACAGGGGGGAACACTGAAGCTTTCTTT. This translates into CASSVTGGNTEAFF.

CDR3 in amino acids: CAISDRLAVAKNIQYF. In DNA, the CDR3 is TGTGCCATCAGTGATAGGCTAGCGGTAGCCAAAAACATTCAGTACTTC. The V call is TRBV10-3, the J call TRBJ2-4; 7 bases fit TRBD2. Germline trimming cut 3 bases from V and 0 bases from J; bases unmatched to any gene: 5. Germline CDR1 and CDR2: ENHRY and SYGVKD. The length of the CDR3 is 16 residues.

This chain's CDR3 is CASSWTGAANTEAFF. The CDR3, as DNA: TGCGCCAGCAGCTGGACAGGGGCCGCGAACACTGAAGCTTTCTTT. V and J are TRBV5-1 and TRBJ1-1, with 9 positions matching TRBD1. The CDR3 length is 15 residues. With 3 bases clipped from V and 1 base from J, the junction kept 4 bases outside the gene matches. Germline V gives CDR1 SGHRS, CDR2 YFSETQ. Using reference TRBV5-1 and TRBJ1-1 for the parts outside the CDR3, the full variable domain is KAGVTQTPRYLIKTRGQQVTLSCSPISGHRSVSWYQQTPGQGLQFLFEYFSETQRNKGNFPGRFSGRQFSNSRSEMNVSTLELGDSALYLCASSWTGAANTEAFFGQGTRLTVV.

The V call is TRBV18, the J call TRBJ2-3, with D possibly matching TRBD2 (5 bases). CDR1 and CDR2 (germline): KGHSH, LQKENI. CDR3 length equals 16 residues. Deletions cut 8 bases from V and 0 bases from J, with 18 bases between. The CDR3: CASLRSAGSSTDTQYF. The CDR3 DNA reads TGTGCCAGCCTTAGAAGCGCGGGTTCTAGCACAGATACGCAGTATTTT.

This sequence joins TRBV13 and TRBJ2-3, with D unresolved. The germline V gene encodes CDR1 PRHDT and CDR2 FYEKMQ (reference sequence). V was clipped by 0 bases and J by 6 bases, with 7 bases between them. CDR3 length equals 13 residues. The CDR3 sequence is CASSLGTRDTQYF. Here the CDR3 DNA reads TGTGCCAGCAGCTTAGGGACGCGGGATACGCAGTATTTT.

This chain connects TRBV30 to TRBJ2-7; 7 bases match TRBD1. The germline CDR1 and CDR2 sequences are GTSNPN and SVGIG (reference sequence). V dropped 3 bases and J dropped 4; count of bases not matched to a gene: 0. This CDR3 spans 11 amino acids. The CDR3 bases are TGTGCCTGGAGACAGGGGTACGAGCAGTACTTC. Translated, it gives CAWRQGYEQYF.

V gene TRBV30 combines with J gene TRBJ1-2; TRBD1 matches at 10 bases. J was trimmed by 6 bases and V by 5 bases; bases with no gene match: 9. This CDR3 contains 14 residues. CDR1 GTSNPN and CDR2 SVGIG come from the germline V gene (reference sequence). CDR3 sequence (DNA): TGTGCCTGGGACCGGGACAGGGGTTTGGATGGCTACACCTTC. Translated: CAWDRDRGLDGYTF.

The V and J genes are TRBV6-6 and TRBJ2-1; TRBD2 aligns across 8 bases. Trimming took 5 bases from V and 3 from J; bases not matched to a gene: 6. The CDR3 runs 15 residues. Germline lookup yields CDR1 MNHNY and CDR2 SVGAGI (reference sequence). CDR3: CASSETGTSYNEQFF. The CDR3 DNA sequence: TGTGCCAGCAGTGAGACCGGGACTAGCTACAATGAGCAGTTCTTC.

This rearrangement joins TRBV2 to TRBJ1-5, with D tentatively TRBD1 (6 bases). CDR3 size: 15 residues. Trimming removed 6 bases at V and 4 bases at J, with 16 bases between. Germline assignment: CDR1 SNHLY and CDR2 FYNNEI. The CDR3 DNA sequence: TGTGCCAGCAGCGTACAGGGTGCGGAGAATCAGCCCCAGCATTTT. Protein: CASSVQGAENQPQHF.

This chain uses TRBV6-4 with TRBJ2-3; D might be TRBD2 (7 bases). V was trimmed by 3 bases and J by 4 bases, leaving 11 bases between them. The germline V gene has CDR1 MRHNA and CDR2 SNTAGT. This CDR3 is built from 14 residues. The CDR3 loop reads CASSDRGGADTQYF. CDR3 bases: TGTGCCAGCAGTGATAGGGGGGGGGCAGATACGCAGTATTTT.

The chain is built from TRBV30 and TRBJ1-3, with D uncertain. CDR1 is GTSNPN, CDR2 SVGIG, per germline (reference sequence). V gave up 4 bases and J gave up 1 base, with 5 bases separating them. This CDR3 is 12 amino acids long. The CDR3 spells CAWTGSGNTIYF. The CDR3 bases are TGTGCCTGGACGGGATCTGGAAACACCATATATTTT.

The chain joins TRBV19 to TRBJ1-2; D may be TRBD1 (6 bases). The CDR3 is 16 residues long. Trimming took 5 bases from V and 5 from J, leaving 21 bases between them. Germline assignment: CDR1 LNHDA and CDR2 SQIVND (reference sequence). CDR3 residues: CASSPRTGGLLYGYTF. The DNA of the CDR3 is TGTGCCAGTAGTCCCCGGACGGGGGGCCTACTTTATGGCTACACCTTC.

CDR3 sequence (DNA): TGTGCCAGCAGCTTAAAACAGTATTCCTACGAGCAGTACTTC. It codes for CASSLKQYSYEQYF. The chain employs TRBV7-8 and TRBJ2-7; D is uncertain. V was trimmed by 2 bases and J by 1 base, leaving 9 bases between them. The germline V gene has CDR1 SGHVS and CDR2 FQNEAQ. The CDR3 runs 14 residues.

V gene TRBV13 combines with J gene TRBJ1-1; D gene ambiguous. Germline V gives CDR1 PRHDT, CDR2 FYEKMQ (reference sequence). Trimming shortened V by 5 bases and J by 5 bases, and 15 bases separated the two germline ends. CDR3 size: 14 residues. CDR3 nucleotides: TGTGCCAGCAGCGAACTGATCCGAGTGACTGAAGCTTTCTTT. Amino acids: CASSELIRVTEAFF.

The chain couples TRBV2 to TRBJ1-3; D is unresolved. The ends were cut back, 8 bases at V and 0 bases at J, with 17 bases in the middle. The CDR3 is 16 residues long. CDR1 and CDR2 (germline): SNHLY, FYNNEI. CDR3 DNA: TGTGCCAGCGGTGTGGCGCTCCACAGCTCTGGAAACACCATATATTTT. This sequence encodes CASGVALHSSGNTIYF.

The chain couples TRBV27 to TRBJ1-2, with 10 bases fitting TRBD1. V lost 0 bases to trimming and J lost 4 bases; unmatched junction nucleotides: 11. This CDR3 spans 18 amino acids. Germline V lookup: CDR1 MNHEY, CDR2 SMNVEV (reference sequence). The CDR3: CASSLSPRKDRGVYGYTF. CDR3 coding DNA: TGTGCCAGCAGTTTATCGCCACGAAAGGACAGGGGGGTCTATGGCTACACCTTC.

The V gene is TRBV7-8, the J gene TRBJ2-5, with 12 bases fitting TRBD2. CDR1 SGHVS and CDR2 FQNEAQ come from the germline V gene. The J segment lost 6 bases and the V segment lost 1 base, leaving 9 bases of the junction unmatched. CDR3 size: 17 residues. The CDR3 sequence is CASSLGTSGTPGKTQYF. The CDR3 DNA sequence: TGTGCCAGCAGCTTAGGGACTAGCGGGACCCCAGGCAAGACCCAGTACTTC. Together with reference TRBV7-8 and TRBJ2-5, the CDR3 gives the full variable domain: GAGVSQSPRYKVAKRGQDVALRCDPISGHVSLFWYQQALGQGPEFLTYFQNEAQLDKSGLPSDRFFAERPEGSVSTLKIQRTQQEDSAVYLCASSLGTSGTPGKTQYFGPGTRLLVL.

The CDR3 reads CAWRPPGATNEKLFF. CDR3 nucleotide sequence: TGTGCCTGGAGACCGCCGGGGGCAACTAATGAAAAACTGTTTTTT. This sequence joins TRBV30 and TRBJ1-4; TRBD1 might be the D (5 bases). V was clipped by 3 bases and J by 0 bases, with 11 bases between them. Germline loops: CDR1 GTSNPN, CDR2 SVGIG (reference sequence). The length of the CDR3 is 15 residues. Looking up the rest from reference TRBV30 and TRBJ1-4 gives the full variable domain: SQTIHQWPATLVQPVGSPLSLECTVEGTSNPNLYWYRQAAGRGLQLLFYSVGIGQISSEVPQNLSASRPQDRQFILSSKKLLLSDSGFYLCAWRPPGATNEKLFFGSGTQLSVL.

DNA for the CDR3: TGTGCCAGCAGCTTAGCCTTAGCCAAAAACATTCAGTACTTC. It encodes CASSLALAKNIQYF. This chain joins TRBV11-2 and TRBJ2-4; D uncertain. V lost 1 base and J lost 0, with 4 bases in between. This CDR3 contains 14 residues. The germline V gene has CDR1 SGHAT and CDR2 FQNNGV.

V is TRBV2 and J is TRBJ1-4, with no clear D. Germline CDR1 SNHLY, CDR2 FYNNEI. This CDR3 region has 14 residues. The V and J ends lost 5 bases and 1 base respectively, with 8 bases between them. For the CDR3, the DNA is TGTGCCAGCAGTCGTGGACTAACTAATGAAAAACTGTTTTTT. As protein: CASSRGLTNEKLFF.